These 19 T cell receptor beta chains originate from one sample sequenced in a study of T cells after yellow fever vaccination. TCRdb used MiXCR to reprocess the 5' RACE reads, holding one entry per CDR3 protein. The repertoire holds some 220,000 distinct CDR3 sequences, with approximately 3.2% as singletons. Sequencing used CD4+ T cells sorted from PBMCs, obtained 10 days after the yellow fever booster vaccination. The origin of the receptors is a man between 18 and 35 years old who received the YFV17D yellow fever vaccine.

This clonotype has a single count. The chain recombines TRBV5-1 with TRBJ1-6; the match to TRBD1 covers 8 bases. There are 15 residues in the CDR3. Germline V gene lookup returns CDR1 SGHRS and CDR2 YFSETQ. Trimming removed 5 bases from V and 8 bases from J; junction bases left unmatched: 9. The CDR3: CASSLSGQVDSPLHF. In nucleotides, the CDR3 is TGCGCCAGCAGTCTCTCGGGACAGGTTGATTCACCCCTCCACTTT.

This clonotype came up many times. V is TRBV5-1 and J is TRBJ2-7; TRBD2 aligns across 12 bases. CDR1 is SGHRS and CDR2 is YFSETQ in the germline V gene. V dropped 5 bases and J dropped 7; count of bases not matched to a gene: 7. CDR3 length: 14 residues. CDR3 region: CASRRTSGAQEQYF. In nucleotides, the CDR3 is TGCGCCAGCAGGAGGACTAGCGGGGCTCAGGAGCAGTACTTC.

This clonotype was seen many times. J is TRBJ1-1 and V is TRBV5-1; no reliable D call. Germline V lookup: CDR1 SGHRS, CDR2 YFSETQ. V dropped 1 base and J dropped 0 bases, with 10 bases sitting between them. The CDR3 has 15 amino acids. CDR3 region: CASSLRGSMNTEAFF. The CDR3, as DNA: TGCGCCAGCAGCTTGCGGGGTTCAATGAACACTGAAGCTTTCTTT.

V is TRBV6-5 and J is TRBJ2-1, with D possibly called TRBD1 or TRBD2 (5 bases each). This CDR3 has 17 amino acids. The germline gives CDR1 MNHEY, CDR2 SVGAGI. V was clipped by 2 bases and J by 5 bases, with 19 bases between them. The CDR3 DNA follows: TGTGCCAGCAGTTACCCCCAGACAGAGGGTAGGGACAATGAGCAGTTCTTC. Encoded protein: CASSYPQTEGRDNEQFF.

V usage is TRBV6-2 or TRBV6-3 and J usage is TRBJ2-5, with 8 bases lining up with TRBD2. This CDR3 has 14 amino acids. V dropped 5 bases and J dropped 5; count of bases not matched to a gene: 7. Looked up from germline, CDR1 is MNHEY and CDR2 is SVGEGT. The CDR3 bases are TGTGCCAGCAGTCGCGGGGGGTCGGAGGAGACCCAGTACTTC. Protein: CASSRGGSEETQYF.

This clonotype has at least ten counts. V is TRBV20-1 and J is TRBJ2-2; D not resolved. V was pared by 0 bases and J by 3 bases, with 23 bases between. The CDR3 runs 19 residues. Germline V gene data show CDR1 as DFQATT and CDR2 as SNEGSKA (reference sequence). The CDR3 region is CSARDAQALLLRDTGELFF. The CDR3 region has the DNA TGCAGTGCTAGAGATGCGCAGGCCCTACTCCTACGGGACACCGGGGAGCTGTTTTTT.

CDR3 loop: CASSRTISGEKYV. In nucleotides, the CDR3 is TGTGCCAGCAGCCGGACAATATCCGGCGAGAAGTACGTC. The V and J genes are TRBV5-4 and TRBJ2-7; a weak D match, TRBD1 (5 bases). Per the germline V gene, CDR1 is SGHNT and CDR2 is YYREEE (reference sequence). This CDR3 has 13 residues.

In its sample, this clonotype was seen a few times. V and J are TRBV29-1 and TRBJ2-3; a weak D match, TRBD1 (6 bases). The CDR3 covers 12 residues. The germline V gene has CDR1 SQVTM and CDR2 ANQGSEA. V lost 6 bases, J lost 5 bases, and 12 bases lay in between. CDR3 DNA sequence: TGCAGCGTGAACAGGGAAATAGATACGCAGTATTTT. Protein sequence: CSVNREIDTQYF.

This chain uses TRBV4-2 with TRBJ1-3, with D possibly TRBD1 on 6 matching bases. The CDR3 contains 12 residues. CDR1 is LGHNA, CDR2 YNFKEQ, per germline. Trimming shortened V by 4 bases and J by 8 bases, and 9 bases separated the two germline ends. The CDR3 DNA reads as TGTGCCAGCAGCCTCAGGGGACACACCATATATTTT. This encodes CASSLRGHTIYF.

A few counts support this clonotype. CDR3 sequence reads: CASSLGGDGGYEQYF. Written as DNA, the CDR3 is TGCGCCAGCAGCTTGGGAGGGGATGGGGGGTACGAGCAGTACTTC. The chain employs TRBV5-1 and TRBJ2-7, with a possible D match to TRBD2 (6 bases). Germline V gives CDR1 SGHRS, CDR2 YFSETQ. CDR3 size: 15 residues. V lost 0 bases and J 4 bases, leaving 14 bases between the germline ends.

This clonotype has ten or more counts. The genes are TRBV7-9 and TRBJ1-6; D is unclear. The CDR3 spans 15 residues. Germline V gene sequence: CDR1 SEHNR, CDR2 FQNEAQ (reference sequence). The V gene lost 1 base and the J gene lost 7 bases, with 11 bases spanning the gap. DNA for the CDR3: TGTGCCAGCAGCTTAGGAGCCGAGTTCAATTCACCCCTCCACTTT. Its translation: CASSLGAEFNSPLHF.

This chain uses TRBV28 with TRBJ1-5; D remains unclear. CDR1 MDHEN and CDR2 SYDVKM come from the germline V gene. Trimming removed 3 bases at V and 15 bases at J, with 18 bases between. CDR3 length: 13 amino acids. DNA for the CDR3: TGTGCCAGCAGTTTCGAGTCGACGGACCGAGGGCATTTT. It specifies CASSFESTDRGHF.

This clonotype was counted many times. The chain links TRBV12-3 or TRBV12-4 to TRBJ2-1; D unresolved. The CDR3 is made up of 15 amino acids. The germline V and J ends were trimmed by 7 bases and 5 bases, with 18 bases remaining between them. This CDR3 is CASTTGRSKNNEQFF. The CDR3 region has the DNA TGTGCCAGCACCACGGGCCGTAGTAAAAACAATGAGCAGTTCTTC.

The gene calls are TRBV7-2 and TRBJ1-1, with D perhaps TRBD1 (6 bases). The V gene's germline CDR1 is SGHTA and CDR2 FQGNSA. V was trimmed by 6 bases and J by 5 bases, leaving 16 bases between them. The CDR3 runs to 14 residues. In DNA form, the CDR3 reads TGTGCCAGCAGTAGGGGGGGCGCGCGGACTGAAGCTTTCTTT. It is translated as CASSRGGARTEAFF.

This clonotype was detected a few times. The CDR3 spells CASSPRDGGEGSNQPQHF. In DNA form, the CDR3 reads TGTGCCAGCTCACCGAGAGATGGAGGGGAGGGTAGCAATCAGCCCCAGCATTTT. The chain couples TRBV18 to TRBJ1-5, with D tentatively TRBD1 (5 bases). Trimming pared 3 bases from V and 0 bases from J, leaving 18 bases between. The germline gives CDR1 KGHSH, CDR2 LQKENI. The CDR3 loop spans 18 amino acids.

The chain has TRBV9 and TRBJ2-7, with a possible D match to TRBD2 (5 bases). From germline, CDR1 is SGDLS and CDR2 YYNGEE. This CDR3 is 17 amino acids long. CDR3 in DNA: TGTGCCAGCGAGACTGGAGCGGATGACGTTTACTCCTACGTGCAGTACGTC. Translated: CASETGADDVYSYVQYV.

A few counts support this clonotype. This chain connects TRBV9 to TRBJ2-2; D assignment may be TRBD1 or TRBD2 (5 bases each). Germline CDR1 and CDR2: SGDLS and YYNGEE. V lost 0 bases, J lost 5 bases, and 17 bases lay in between. There are 17 residues in the CDR3. The CDR3 DNA sequence: TGTGCCAGCAGCGTAGCATTAGGAGAGGGGAGAACCGGGGAGCTGTTTTTT. Its translation is CASSVALGEGRTGELFF.

This clonotype was counted many times. The chain carries TRBV5-1 and TRBJ2-1; D unclear. Trimming took 2 bases from V and 6 from J, leaving 3 bases between them. Germline V gene lookup returns CDR1 SGHRS and CDR2 YFSETQ. There are 11 residues in the CDR3. CDR3 nucleotide sequence: TGCGCCAGCAGCTTTTCCAATGAGCAGTTCTTC. Protein product: CASSFSNEQFF.

This rearrangement joins TRBV4-2 to TRBJ2-6; no firm D call. This CDR3 has 17 amino acids. In germline, CDR1 is LGHNA, CDR2 YNFKEQ. V dropped 0 bases and J dropped 0 bases, with 9 bases sitting between them. The CDR3 DNA is TGTGCCAGCAGCCAAGACCCCGCCGCCTCTGGGGCCAACGTCCTGACTTTC. Its protein product is CASSQDPAASGANVLTF.